Shown below are 5 T cell receptor beta chains from a single sample sequenced in a study of T cell repertoires in cytomegalovirus infection. TCRdb ran MiXCR on the reads and lists one entry per CDR3 protein. Among about 740,000 distinct CDR3 sequences, around 30% were seen once, and the ten largest hold 15% to 20%. No antigens are known for them. The sample here was cultured PBMCs, taken from culture after CMV antigen stimulation. Source of these receptors: a human donor in good health (CMV status not recorded). Some clones in this sample may be carry-over from other donors' samples.

This clonotype has a handful of counts. This chain uses TRBV7-8 with TRBJ2-5; D is possibly TRBD2 (6 bases). Germline CDR1 reads SGHVS; CDR2 reads FQNEAQ. The V gene lost 5 bases and the J gene lost 2 bases, with 18 bases spanning the gap. The CDR3 runs to 16 residues. The DNA of the CDR3 is TGTGCCAGCAGCCCCAAGTCACGGGGGATACAAGAGACCCAGTACTTC. It yields the protein CASSPKSRGIQETQYF.

The table lists this clonotype with a few counts. The chain employs TRBV19 and TRBJ1-2; D not certain. The V and J ends lost 4 bases and 5 bases respectively, with 17 bases between them. CDR1 and CDR2 (germline): LNHDA, SQIVND (reference sequence). The CDR3 runs to 15 residues. The CDR3 DNA reads as TGTGCCAGTAGTACGTCCCAGTTAAGTAGATATGGCTACACCTTC. It codes for CASSTSQLSRYGYTF.

V usage is TRBV12-3 or TRBV12-4 and J usage is TRBJ2-7; D possibly uses TRBD1 or TRBD2 (5 bases each). This CDR3 is built from 13 residues. The V end lost 6 bases, the J end lost 6 bases, and 15 bases lay between the germline ends. CDR3 protein: CASSLALRGEQYF. The CDR3 DNA sequence: TGTGCCAGCAGCCTAGCCCTTAGGGGCGAGCAGTACTTC.

This clonotype came up a few times. The chain employs TRBV11-2 and TRBJ1-2; D ambiguous. The CDR3 is 15 amino acids. Germline assignment: CDR1 SGHAT and CDR2 FQNNGV. V lost 5 bases and J lost 4, with 17 bases in between. CDR3 region: CASSTRIEAFYGYTF. The CDR3 bases are TGTGCCAGCAGCACCCGGATCGAGGCTTTCTATGGCTACACCTTC.

Points on this clonotype: One junction end disagrees with the germline gene, perhaps due to a read error. The chain uses TRBV23-1 and TRBJ2-5; a weak D match, TRBD1 (6 bases). TRBV23-1 is classed as an ORF, of uncertain function. This CDR3 is built from 14 residues. CDR3 amino acids: CANSHPGVGETQYF. The CDR3 DNA reads TGCGCCAACAGTCACCCAGGGGTTGGAGAGACCCAGTACTTC.